The 15 T cell receptor beta chains below were found in one sample sequenced in a study of blood T cell repertoires in COVID-19 (dated by TCRdb to the early 2020s). The protocol used for the library was the immunoSEQ multiplex PCR assay. TCRdb limited this immuneACCESS table to in-frame rearrangements with V and J called. A share of clones is missing; checked studies link under half to unresolved V genes, and the rest is unexplained. Within this sample are 100,000 or so clones, with about 76% of them counted one time only. The ten biggest clones cover roughly two fifths of the sample. Input material: peripheral blood. The source is an elderly man with acute or convalescent COVID-19.

V is TRBV7-9 and J is TRBJ1-2, with D possibly matching TRBD1 (6 bases). Germline V gene data show CDR1 as SEHNR and CDR2 as FQNEAQ (reference sequence). The CDR3 totals 15 residues. Trimming stripped 2 bases from V and 6 bases from J, with 16 bases between. The CDR3 sequence is CASSLPGGRENGYTF. CDR3 DNA sequence: TGTGCCAGCAGCTTACCGGGGGGCAGGGAAAATGGCTACACCTTC.

The J gene is TRBJ2-1, the V gene TRBV10-3, with D maybe TRBD2 (5 bases). V gave up 6 bases and J gave up 10 bases, with 16 bases separating them. Germline lookup yields CDR1 ENHRY and CDR2 SYGVKD. This CDR3 contains 13 residues. The CDR3 DNA is TGTGCCATCAGACCACGGGATTCAGGCGAGCAGTTCTTC. This sequence encodes CAIRPRDSGEQFF.

V is TRBV6-2 or TRBV6-3 and J is TRBJ1-6, with D tentatively TRBD1 (6 bases). The V gene lost 5 bases and the J gene lost 4 bases, with 12 bases spanning the gap. The CDR3 runs 15 residues. CDR1 and CDR2 from the germline V gene are MNHEY and SVGEGT. CDR3: CASSRPGHYNSPLHF. CDR3 DNA sequence: TGTGCCAGCAGTCGCCCGGGACATTATAATTCACCCCTCCACTTT.

The chain uses TRBV28 and TRBJ1-5, with 11 bases matching TRBD1. The CDR3 loop spans 17 amino acids. V dropped 4 bases and J dropped 6; count of bases not matched to a gene: 11. Germline assignment: CDR1 MDHEN and CDR2 SYDVKM. Here the CDR3 reads CASSYFLGQGAGQPQHF. In DNA form, the CDR3 reads TGTGCCAGCAGTTACTTCCTCGGACAGGGGGCGGGTCAGCCCCAGCATTTT.

The genes are TRBV7-6 and TRBJ1-1; possible D gene TRBD1, 6 bases. The ends were cut back, 5 bases at V and 1 base at J, with 17 bases in the middle. The CDR3 covers 16 residues. Germline V gives CDR1 SGHVS, CDR2 FNYEAQ. DNA of the CDR3: TGTGCCAGCAGCCTCGGACCCAGGGGCGGGAACACTGAAGCTTTCTTT. Amino acid sequence: CASSLGPRGGNTEAFF.

The V gene is TRBV2, the J gene TRBJ2-2; 7 bases are a match to TRBD1. The V gene end was trimmed by 7 bases and the J gene end by 0 bases; junction bases not matched to a gene: 2. Germline assignment: CDR1 SNHLY and CDR2 FYNNEI. CDR3 length equals 14 residues. The CDR3 region has the DNA TGTGCCAGCACGGGACAGTCGAACACCGGGGAGCTGTTTTTT. Translation gives CASTGQSNTGELFF.

The CDR3: CAWSVGGQGNSPLHF. The CDR3, as DNA: TGTGCCTGGAGTGTGGGTGGACAGGGGAATTCACCCCTCCACTTT. The chain employs TRBV30 and TRBJ1-6, with 9 bases aligning to TRBD1. The CDR3 spans 15 residues. Losses at the gene ends were 0 bases for V and 7 bases for J; bases not matched to a gene: 4. Germline loops: CDR1 GTSNPN, CDR2 SVGIG (reference sequence).

The V and J genes are TRBV6-1 and TRBJ1-5; 8 nucleotides match TRBD1. In germline, CDR1 is MNHNS, CDR2 SASEGT. V lost 4 bases and J lost 3; bases outside the gene matches: 8. This CDR3 is 16 amino acids long. The CDR3 DNA reads TGTGCCAGCAGTGGGACTAGGACAGGGCCCAATCAGCCCCAGCATTTT. Protein sequence: CASSGTRTGPNQPQHF.

The chain combines TRBV20-1 with TRBJ1-6, with a possible D match to TRBD1 (6 bases). V dropped 3 bases and J dropped 8 bases, with 17 bases sitting between them. Germline loops: CDR1 DFQATT, CDR2 SNEGSKA (reference sequence). CDR3 length equals 15 residues. The CDR3 DNA follows: TGCAGTGCTAGTGTAGGGGGGGGCAGGGATTCACCCCTCCACTTT. This codes for CSASVGGGRDSPLHF.

V gene TRBV19 combines with J gene TRBJ1-3, with 7 bases fitting TRBD1. The CDR3 length is 16 residues. Losses at the gene ends were 0 bases for V and 2 bases for J; bases not matched to a gene: 4. The germline CDR1 and CDR2 sequences are LNHDA and SQIVND (reference sequence). This chain's CDR3 is CASSIDPQGTGNTIYF. The CDR3 DNA is TGTGCCAGTAGTATAGATCCACAGGGGACTGGAAACACCATATATTTT.

CDR3 amino acids: CASSVSLQTEAFF. The CDR3 bases are TGTGCCAGCAGCGTAAGTTTGCAGACTGAAGCTTTCTTT. The chain has TRBV9 and TRBJ1-1; D remains ambiguous. This CDR3 has 13 residues. Trimming cost V 1 base and J 5 bases, with 9 bases left between them. Per germline, CDR1 SGDLS and CDR2 YYNGEE.

V is TRBV13 and J is TRBJ2-6, with a weak D call TRBD2 (5 bases). The CDR3 totals 18 residues. CDR1 is PRHDT, CDR2 FYEKMQ, per germline (reference sequence). V dropped 0 bases and J dropped 4 bases, with 16 bases sitting between them. The CDR3 nucleotides are TGTGCCAGCAGCTTAGGGGTCCTGGGAGTAGCAGGGGCCAACGTCCTGACTTTC. It is translated as CASSLGVLGVAGANVLTF. The full variable domain, with the rest looked up from reference TRBV13 and TRBJ2-6, is AAGVIQSPRHLIKEKRETATLKCYPIPRHDTVYWYQQGPGQDPQFLISFYEKMQSDKGSIPDRFSAQQFSDYHSELNMSSLELGDSALYFCASSLGVLGVAGANVLTFGAGSRLTVL.

The V call is TRBV7-8, the J call TRBJ2-1; D gene unclear. V shed 3 bases and J shed 3 bases, with 9 bases lying between them. This CDR3 contains 14 residues. Germline V lookup: CDR1 SGHVS, CDR2 FQNEAQ. The CDR3: CASSLGTYYNEQFF. In DNA form, the CDR3 reads TGTGCCAGCAGCTTGGGCACCTACTACAATGAGCAGTTCTTC.

This chain joins TRBV30 and TRBJ1-2; D possibly corresponds to TRBD1 (6 bases). CDR1 and CDR2 (germline): GTSNPN, SVGIG (reference sequence). CDR3 length: 14 residues. The V and J ends lost 1 base and 3 bases respectively, with 12 bases between them. CDR3 nucleotide sequence: TGTGCCTGGAGTGGAACAGGGAAAGACTATGGCTACACCTTC. As protein: CAWSGTGKDYGYTF.

The chain couples TRBV24-1 to TRBJ1-1; 7 positions agree with TRBD1. The germline V gene encodes CDR1 KGHDR and CDR2 SFDVKD. The CDR3 has 15 residues. V lost 2 bases and J lost 4; bases outside the gene matches: 6. The CDR3 nucleotides read TGTGCCACCAGTGATTCAACAGGGGCCGGCACTGAAGCTTTCTTT. This encodes CATSDSTGAGTEAFF.